Listed here are 24 T cell receptor beta chains from one sample, sequenced in a study of beta chain features in type 1 diabetes. General study results and limits: Within each of all four CD4+ subsets, Type 1 diabetes patients had TCRB CDR3s that were moderately but significantly shorter.

Reverse transcribing all isolated RNA meant expressed TCRB transcripts were sequenced. Sequencing was performed with immunoSEQ multiplex PCR; in TCRdb, only in-frame clones are kept and a portion is missing. The sample has 600,000 to 750,000 clones, approximately 13% seen once; the top ten hold around 0.12%. Their specific antigens are unknown. Sequencing was performed on naive CD4+ T cells from blood. Receptors originate from a man younger than 45 with type 1 diabetes.

This clone was seen more than once but under ten times. The chain recombines TRBV2 with TRBJ2-1; 9 bases map to TRBD1. This CDR3 has 14 residues. Germline values: CDR1 SNHLY, CDR2 FYNNEI. V lost 9 bases, J lost 6 bases, and 9 bases stayed unmatched. CDR3 residues: CASLTGTGRNEQFF. DNA for the CDR3: TGTGCCAGTTTAACCGGGACAGGGCGCAATGAGCAGTTCTTC.

This clone appeared a few times. The chain recombines TRBV9 with TRBJ2-7; D is unresolved. Germline CDR1 is SGDLS and CDR2 is YYNGEE. This CDR3 is 14 amino acids long. Trimming pared 3 bases from V and 1 base from J, leaving 11 bases between. This CDR3 reads CASSAYPISYEQYF. The CDR3 bases are TGTGCCAGCAGCGCCTACCCCATTTCCTACGAGCAGTACTTC. Full variable domain (outside the CDR3, taken from reference TRBV9 and TRBJ2-7): DSGVTQTPKHLITATGQRVTLRCSPRSGDLSVYWYQQSLDQGLQFLIQYYNGEERAKGNILERFSAQQFPDLHSELNLSSLELGDSALYFCASSAYPISYEQYFGPGTRLTVT.

This clone was seen a handful of times. CDR3 DNA: TGTGCCAGCAGCTTTACTACGGGACAGCTGAACACTGAAGCTTTCTTT. Its translation: CASSFTTGQLNTEAFF. This chain uses TRBV11-2 with TRBJ1-1, with 7 positions matching TRBD1. There are 16 residues in the CDR3. Germline CDR1 is SGHAT and CDR2 is FQNNGV. With 3 bases clipped from V and 0 bases from J, the junction kept 7 bases outside the gene matches.

This clone was recorded a few times. This sequence joins TRBV29-1 and TRBJ2-5; 11 positions match TRBD1. V shed 8 bases and J 5 bases; nucleotides not matched to a gene: 7. The CDR3 is made up of 13 amino acids. Germline-derived CDR1 and CDR2 are SQVTM and ANQGSEA. The CDR3 is CSSGQGAWETQYF. DNA of the CDR3: TGCAGCTCCGGACAGGGGGCTTGGGAGACCCAGTACTTC.

The chain employs TRBV7-2 and TRBJ2-2; D is perhaps TRBD2 (6 bases). Trimming took off 1 base at V and 6 bases at J, with 12 bases between the two ends. Germline CDR1 and CDR2: SGHTA and FQGNSA. The CDR3 spans 15 residues. The CDR3 DNA is TGTGCCAGCAGCTTAGACAGCGGGTGGGCCGGGGAGCTGTTTTTT. This sequence encodes CASSLDSGWAGELFF.

The chain carries TRBV30 and TRBJ2-2, with no clear D. CDR1 GTSNPN and CDR2 SVGIG come from the germline V gene (reference sequence). V shed 0 bases and J shed 0 bases, with 8 bases lying between them. The CDR3 has 15 residues. CDR3 in DNA: TGTGCCTGGAGTGTACCACACTCGAACACCGGGGAGCTGTTTTTT. Amino acids: CAWSVPHSNTGELFF.

This clone was recorded a few times. The CDR3: CASSLRSSGANVLTF. The CDR3 coding sequence is TGTGCCAGCAGCTTAAGGAGCTCTGGGGCCAACGTCCTGACTTTC. The genes are TRBV7-9 and TRBJ2-6; D gene unclear. Trimming pared 2 bases from V and 0 bases from J, leaving 5 bases between. Looked up from germline, CDR1 is SEHNR and CDR2 is FQNEAQ (reference sequence). This CDR3 region has 15 residues.

This clone was picked up a small number of times. The CDR3 bases are TGTGCCAGCAGCTCCTCCGGGACAGTGTTCTCTGGGGCCAACGTCCTGACTTTC. Encoded protein: CASSSSGTVFSGANVLTF. This chain joins TRBV9 and TRBJ2-6, with 7 bases identical to TRBD1. Trimming at V came to 4 bases and at J to 0 bases, leaving 10 bases not matched to a gene. The CDR3 loop spans 18 amino acids. The V gene's germline CDR1 is SGDLS and CDR2 YYNGEE.

The chain joins TRBV7-9 to TRBJ2-2, with no clear D. Between the trimmed V and J ends, which lost 1 base and 0 bases, there was a span of 6 bases. The CDR3 is 15 residues long. Germline loops: CDR1 SEHNR, CDR2 FQNEAQ (reference sequence). CDR3 protein: CASSLVAANTGELFF. The CDR3 region has the DNA TGTGCCAGCAGCTTAGTGGCAGCGAACACCGGGGAGCTGTTTTTT.

This clone was counted a few times. The chain is built from TRBV18 and TRBJ1-6; maybe TRBD1 (5 bases). In germline, CDR1 is KGHSH, CDR2 LQKENI. Trimming pared 3 bases from V and 5 bases from J, leaving 8 bases between. This CDR3 has 14 amino acids. The CDR3 sequence: CASSPLTDNSPLHF. As DNA, the CDR3 is TGTGCCAGCTCACCGCTGACAGATAATTCACCCCTCCACTTT.

This clone came up a few times. The chain joins TRBV7-2 to TRBJ1-2, with D possibly TRBD1 on 5 matching bases. V dropped 0 bases and J dropped 5 bases, with 13 bases sitting between them. Germline lookup yields CDR1 SGHTA and CDR2 FQGNSA. CDR3 size: 15 residues. The CDR3 coding sequence is TGTGCCAGCAGCTTAGCGGGACCTAATAAGTATGGCTACACCTTC. It yields the protein CASSLAGPNKYGYTF.

The chain joins TRBV7-3 to TRBJ2-5; 8 bases are shared with TRBD2. In germline, CDR1 is SGHTA, CDR2 FQGTGA. The ends lost 5 bases at V and 0 bases at J; junction bases unmatched: 5. The CDR3 length is 15 residues. The CDR3 loop is CASSPRGGYQETQYF. CDR3 DNA sequence: TGTGCCAGCAGCCCCCGCGGGGGGTACCAAGAGACCCAGTACTTC. Full variable domain (missing parts from reference TRBV7-3 and TRBJ2-5): GAGVSQTPSNKVTEKGKYVELRCDPISGHTALYWYRQSLGQGPEFLIYFQGTGAADDSGLPNDRFFAVRPEGSVSTLKIQRTERGDSAVYLCASSPRGGYQETQYFGPGTRLLVL.

The sample holds a few counts of this clone. J is TRBJ2-2 and V is TRBV25-1; no definite D call. The germline V gene encodes CDR1 MGHDK and CDR2 SYGVNS. The CDR3 spans 13 residues. V gave up 0 bases and J gave up 3 bases, with 2 bases separating them. In DNA, the CDR3 is TGTGCCAGCAGTGAATATTACACCGGGGAGCTGTTTTTT. It encodes CASSEYYTGELFF.

The rearrangement links TRBV7-2 to TRBJ1-1, with 7 bases that match TRBD1. Germline assignment: CDR1 SGHTA and CDR2 FQGNSA. V lost 7 bases to trimming and J lost 0 bases; unmatched junction nucleotides: 5. This CDR3 contains 14 residues. The CDR3 DNA reads as TGTGCCAGCAACCTGGGACAGCTGAACACTGAAGCTTTCTTT. This sequence encodes CASNLGQLNTEAFF.

V is TRBV19 and J is TRBJ2-7; D perhaps matches TRBD1 (6 bases). Trimming pared 4 bases from V and 2 bases from J, leaving 9 bases between. Germline CDR1 LNHDA, CDR2 SQIVND (reference sequence). The CDR3 has 13 amino acids. CDR3 region: CASSTTGTYEQYF. CDR3 sequence (DNA): TGTGCCAGTAGTACAACAGGGACCTACGAGCAGTACTTC.

The J gene is TRBJ2-7, the V gene TRBV7-2; D ambiguous. The V end was cut by 5 bases, the J end by 3 bases, with 14 bases between. This CDR3 region has 14 residues. Germline assignment: CDR1 SGHTA and CDR2 FQGNSA. The CDR3, as DNA: TGTGCCAGCAGCGTCTACCGAGGCCGCTACGAGCAGTACTTC. The encoded protein is CASSVYRGRYEQYF.

The chain combines TRBV9 with TRBJ2-1, with 10 bases fitting TRBD2. CDR3 length: 17 residues. Germline V CDR1 and CDR2: SGDLS, YYNGEE. The junction had 9 bases not matched to a gene; V was cut back by 4 bases and J by 2 bases. CDR3 residues: CASSPGSGGVTYNEQFF. CDR3 nucleotide sequence: TGTGCCAGCAGCCCAGGAAGCGGGGGGGTCACCTACAATGAGCAGTTCTTC. Full variable domain (missing parts from reference TRBV9 and TRBJ2-1): DSGVTQTPKHLITATGQRVTLRCSPRSGDLSVYWYQQSLDQGLQFLIQYYNGEERAKGNILERFSAQQFPDLHSELNLSSLELGDSALYFCASSPGSGGVTYNEQFFGPGTRLTVL.

This clone showed up just a few times. The chain has TRBV7-7 and TRBJ2-2; TRBD1 aligns across 9 bases. The germline V gene encodes CDR1 SSHAT and CDR2 FNYEAQ (reference sequence). The CDR3 length is 14 residues. The CDR3 is CASAGTGLNGELFF. CDR3 bases: TGTGCTAGCGCCGGGACAGGGCTTAACGGGGAGCTGTTTTTT.

The chain carries TRBV28 and TRBJ2-5, with D possibly TRBD2 on 7 matching bases. CDR1 and CDR2 from the germline V gene are MDHEN and SYDVKM. Trimming took 10 bases from V and 5 from J, leaving 17 bases between them. This CDR3 comprises 13 residues. In DNA, the CDR3 is TGTGCCACCAGGGGAGGGGCCGGCGAGACCCAGTACTTC. This gives the protein CATRGGAGETQYF.

The chain has TRBV7-2 and TRBJ2-4; 8 nucleotides agree with TRBD1. J was trimmed by 3 bases and V by 2 bases; bases with no gene match: 9. Germline V CDR1 and CDR2: SGHTA, FQGNSA. The CDR3 loop spans 17 amino acids. CDR3 DNA: TGTGCCAGCAGCTTATTCGGGACAGGTGGCCACAAAAACATTCAGTACTTC. Translating gives CASSLFGTGGHKNIQYF. The whole variable domain, filled in from reference TRBV7-2 and TRBJ2-4, reads GAGVSQSPSNKVTEKGKDVELRCDPISGHTALYWYRQSLGQGLEFLIYFQGNSAPDKSGLPSDRFSAERTGGSVSTLTIQRTQQEDSAVYLCASSLFGTGGHKNIQYFGAGTRLSVL.

The CDR3 here is CASSDRPRETQYF. DNA of the CDR3: TGTGCCAGTTCGGACAGGCCTAGGGAGACCCAGTACTTC. This chain uses TRBV19 with TRBJ2-5; 7 bases line up with TRBD1. Germline V gene lookup returns CDR1 LNHDA and CDR2 SQIVND (reference sequence). Unmatched junction bases numbered 8, after V lost 8 bases and J lost 5 bases. The CDR3 is 13 amino acids.

Remarks on this clone: This specimen includes other DNA sequences encoding the same CDR3. The V call is TRBV28, the J call TRBJ2-7; 7 bases are shared with TRBD1. The CDR3 sequence is 13 residues long. With 6 bases clipped from V and 3 bases from J, the junction kept 5 bases outside the gene matches. Per the germline V gene, CDR1 is MDHEN and CDR2 is SYDVKM. The CDR3 protein is CASRPGQDYEQYF. The CDR3 DNA reads TGTGCCAGCAGACCAGGACAGGACTACGAGCAGTACTTC.

This clone has more than one count but fewer than ten. The chain joins TRBV5-1 to TRBJ2-5; unclear D gene. The CDR3 spans 13 residues. CDR1 is SGHRS and CDR2 is YFSETQ in the germline V gene. The V gene lost 5 bases and the J gene lost 1 base, with 9 bases spanning the gap. CDR3 sequence reads: CASSEVRQETQYF. CDR3 DNA: TGCGCCAGCAGTGAAGTGCGCCAAGAGACCCAGTACTTC.

This clone was counted between two and nine times. This sequence joins TRBV5-1 and TRBJ2-1; D may be TRBD2 (5 bases). Germline CDR1 is SGHRS and CDR2 is YFSETQ. The CDR3 extends over 15 amino acids. Trimming cost V 5 bases and J 1 base, with 13 bases left between them. CDR3 sequence (DNA): TGCGCCAGCAGACCCGAGGGTCCTTCCTACAATGAGCAGTTCTTC. Residues: CASRPEGPSYNEQFF. Drawing the rest from reference TRBV5-1 and TRBJ2-1, the complete variable domain is KAGVTQTPRYLIKTRGQQVTLSCSPISGHRSVSWYQQTPGQGLQFLFEYFSETQRNKGNFPGRFSGRQFSNSRSEMNVSTLELGDSALYLCASRPEGPSYNEQFFGPGTRLTVL.